The 4 T cell receptor beta chains below come from one sample, sequenced in a study of shared clonotypes between healthy human individuals. Repertoires were generated with immunoSEQ multiplex PCR, while TCRdb's copy carries only in-frame clones and drops some. In the table there are 490,000 or so clones, 79% of which are singletons. Sequenced sample: PBMCs. These receptors came from a woman in her thirties or forties in good health. Some clones in this sample may be carry-over from other donors' samples.

This chain connects TRBV5-3 to TRBJ1-1, with D tentatively TRBD1 (5 bases). TRBV5-3 is designated an ORF whose function remains uncertain. The CDR3 spans 18 residues. Trimming took off 1 base at V and 1 base at J, with 20 bases between the two ends. This CDR3 reads CARSLRGMNRRPNTEAFF. The CDR3 bases are TGTGCCAGAAGCTTGAGGGGCATGAACAGGCGCCCGAACACTGAAGCTTTCTTT.

The gene calls are TRBV4-1 and TRBJ2-7, with 8 positions matching TRBD2. The CDR3 has 15 residues. J lost 0 bases, V lost 2 bases, and 3 bases had no gene match. CDR1 and CDR2 (germline): MGHRA, YSYEKL. Here the CDR3 DNA reads TGCGCCAGCAGCCAAATAGCGGGGAGCTCCTACGAGCAGTACTTC. Its protein product is CASSQIAGSSYEQYF.

The chain joins TRBV30 to TRBJ2-1; D possibly corresponds to TRBD1 (6 bases). V was shortened by 2 bases and J by 8 bases, with 22 bases between the two germline ends. CDR3 length equals 16 residues. The germline V gene has CDR1 GTSNPN and CDR2 SVGIG (reference sequence). CDR3 bases: TGTGCCTGGAGTAAACCCCTCCCGGACAGACCCGATGAGCAGTTCTTC. Translating gives CAWSKPLPDRPDEQFF.

The rearrangement links TRBV29-1 to TRBJ2-1; TRBD2 matches at 9 bases. The germline V gene has CDR1 SQVTM and CDR2 ANQGSEA. With 2 bases clipped from V and 7 bases from J, the junction kept 3 bases outside the gene matches. This CDR3 has 13 residues. The CDR3 bases are TGCAGCGTTGAACTAGCGGGACCGAATGAGCAGTTCTTC. This sequence encodes CSVELAGPNEQFF.